This TCR beta chain was documented in a study of blood T cell repertoires in COVID-19 (dated by TCRdb to the early 2020s). The study in broad terms: The collaborator samples originated in the United States, Italy and Spain and spanned the acute and convalescent phases of COVID-19. Subjects who had been exposed to COVID-19, were actively infected with it, or had recovered from it provided the deeply sampled blood TCRbeta repertoires that made up the dataset. Where HLA class I and class II types were available, the types were taken from metadata supplied by the sample provider, not from assay-based typing. A de-identified subject ID, COVID-19 status, age in years and sex were almost always included in the sample metadata. A freely available public database, intended as a resource for researchers studying the immune response to SARS-CoV-2, is where the repertoires were released. The samples were drawn from the first 160 participants of the ongoing ImmuneRACE study and from 950 to 1,500 subjects provided by 6 global collaborators. The prospective study material was composed of cDNA or gDNA derived from T cells, B-cell-depleted T cells, or PBMCs.

With respect to this clone: The antigen it recognizes is unknown. The input lacks base qualities; no much larger clone sits a single base away.

Paper-wide results and their limitations: Clinical and demographic metadata were provided uncurated, with the amount varying by source and participant.

V and J are truncated by 2 bases and 3 bases respectively, leaving an intervening sequence of 10 bases. Sequences SNHLY (CDR1) and FYNNEI (CDR2) are obtained from the germline V gene. The CDR3 starts with the cysteine, ends with the phenylalanine, and has 15 residues. Only the CDR3 portion is preserved as DNA: 45 bases, with reading frame beginning at the first base. At one collaborating source in Seattle, patients were enrolled during active infection and were followed longitudinally through the course of disease. Whole blood was collected in K2EDTA tubes by collaborating institutions according to the institutions' own protocols. Collaborator samples were shipped for TCRbeta analysis as frozen whole blood, isolated PBMCs, or DNA extracted from either sample type. The immunoSEQ Assay, a bias-controlled multiplex PCR, was used to amplify TCRbeta CDR3 regions from genomic DNA. In the paper's pipeline: Nucleated cell counts per sample were estimated from amplification of reference gene primers within the assay. To quantify the absolute abundance of each unique TCRbeta CDR3 rearrangement, sequence reads were collapsed and filtered. Productive Simpson clonality was computed per sample as the square root of Simpson's diversity index over productive rearrangements. Sourced from immuneACCESS, this table was stored by TCRdb with only in-frame sequences that have V and J called. A share of the clones is absent; for the studies checked, an unresolved V gene accounts for under half, and the remainder has no known explanation. Clonal size and the V and J genes are those of that table, whereas D and trimming came from the DNA. The sample yields a few hundred thousand clones; around nine tenths were counted once. The ten largest clones represent approximately 1.8% of the sample.

The chain is made from TRBV2 and TRBJ1-4; perhaps TRBD1 is the D gene, with 5 bases matching. Sequencing input: peripheral blood. The source is a woman aged 25 to 39 with COVID-19, enrolled during active disease. In nucleotides, the sequence is TGTGCCAGCAGTGAATTAGGGGAAGCTAATGAAAAACTGTTTTTT. Its protein product is CASSELGEANEKLFF.